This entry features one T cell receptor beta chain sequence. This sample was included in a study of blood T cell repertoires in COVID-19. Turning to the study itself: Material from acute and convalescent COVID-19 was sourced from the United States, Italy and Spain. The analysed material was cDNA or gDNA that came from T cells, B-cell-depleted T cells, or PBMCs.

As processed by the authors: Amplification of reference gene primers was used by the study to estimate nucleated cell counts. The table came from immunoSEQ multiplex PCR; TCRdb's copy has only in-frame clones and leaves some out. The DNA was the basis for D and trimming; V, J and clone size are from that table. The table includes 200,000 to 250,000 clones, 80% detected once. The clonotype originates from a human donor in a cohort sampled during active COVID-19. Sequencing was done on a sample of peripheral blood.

The CDR3 sequence: CASSPTEDRVSNEQFF. The CDR3 nucleotides read TGTGCCAGCTCACCTACGGAGGACAGGGTTAGCAATGAGCAGTTCTTC. The chain combines TRBV18 with TRBJ2-1; 8 nucleotides align to TRBD1. From germline, CDR1 is KGHSH and CDR2 LQKENI. V trimming: 3 bases; J trimming: 6 bases; junction bases outside the gene matches: 10. The CDR3 totals 16 residues.